These 16 T cell receptor beta chains were all obtained from the same sample, sequenced in a study of cytomegalovirus exposure and HLA in healthy donors. PCR amplification relied on 60 Vbeta primers (plus 13 Jbeta primers). The data were produced by immunoSEQ multiplex PCR, yet TCRdb's version contains in-frame clones alone and is incomplete. The data hold some 140,000 clones, with 60% to 80% observed a single time. Sequencing was performed on PBMCs. These receptors were collected from a man aged 25-40 years in good health and CMV-seronegative.

The chain combines TRBV5-6 with TRBJ2-2; D remains ambiguous. Trimming left V 0 bases short and J 7 bases short, with 7 bases between. Germline V gene data show CDR1 as SGHDT and CDR2 as YYEEEE. The CDR3 is made up of 13 amino acids. CDR3: CASSLAPRGELFF. DNA for the CDR3: TGTGCCAGCAGCTTGGCCCCTCGCGGGGAGCTGTTTTTT. The whole variable domain, filled in from reference TRBV5-6 and TRBJ2-2, reads DAGVTQSPTHLIKTRGQQVTLRCSPKSGHDTVSWYQQALGQGPQFIFQYYEEEERQRGNFPDRFSGHQFPNYSSELNVNALLLGDSALYLCASSLAPRGELFFGEGSRLTVL.

This clone has a single count. Here the CDR3 reads CASSPGQGIGELFF. DNA of the CDR3: TGCGCCAGCAGTCCGGGACAGGGGATCGGGGAGCTGTTTTTT. This rearrangement joins TRBV10-1 to TRBJ2-2, with 10 bases matching TRBD1. This CDR3 is 14 amino acids long. The trim removed 5 bases at V and 7 bases at J, leaving 4 bases unmatched. The germline gives CDR1 WNHNN, CDR2 SYGVQD (reference sequence).

This clone was counted between two and nine times. CDR3 sequence reads: CASSLVEGGETQYF. As DNA, the CDR3 is TGTGCCAGCAGCTTAGTAGAGGGTGGGGAGACCCAGTACTTC. V is TRBV7-6 and J is TRBJ2-5, with D possibly being TRBD2 (5 bases). This CDR3 has 14 amino acids. Trimming stripped 1 base from V and 5 bases from J, with 11 bases between. CDR1 is SGHVS, CDR2 FNYEAQ, per germline.

This chain links TRBV9 with TRBJ1-4; D unresolved. The CDR3 spans 14 residues. Germline V lookup: CDR1 SGDLS, CDR2 YYNGEE. V shed 3 bases and J shed 0 bases, with 6 bases lying between them. The CDR3 DNA reads TGTGCCAGCAGCGAGGGAGCAACTAATGAAAAACTGTTTTTT. Protein: CASSEGATNEKLFF.

The V and J genes are TRBV10-3 and TRBJ2-1; 8 bases line up with TRBD1. CDR3 length: 15 amino acids. V was clipped by 6 bases and J by 2 bases; unmatched bases: 6. Germline assignment: CDR1 ENHRY and CDR2 SYGVKD. Written as DNA, the CDR3 is TGTGCCATCAGCCCCGGGACAGGCCCCTACAATGAGCAGTTCTTC. It codes for CAISPGTGPYNEQFF.

The chain has TRBV7-2 and TRBJ2-1; TRBD2 might be the D (5 bases). The CDR3 is made up of 18 amino acids. Germline assignment: CDR1 SGHTA and CDR2 FQGNSA. Trimming pared 5 bases from V and 0 bases from J, leaving 20 bases between. The chain's CDR3 is CASSPGSALGRSYNEQFF. The CDR3 DNA reads as TGTGCCAGCAGCCCGGGGAGCGCCCTCGGCCGCTCCTACAATGAGCAGTTCTTC.

The V gene is TRBV29-1, the J gene TRBJ2-7, with 8 bases identical to TRBD1. This CDR3 region has 14 residues. The trim removed 5 bases at V and 0 bases at J, leaving 6 bases unmatched. Germline values: CDR1 SQVTM, CDR2 ANQGSEA. CDR3 residues: CSVLRTGTSYEQYF. The DNA of the CDR3 is TGCAGCGTTCTAAGGACAGGGACCTCCTACGAGCAGTACTTC.

This clone was counted a few times. The chain has TRBV19 and TRBJ1-2; 8 nucleotides align to TRBD1. V was pared by 5 bases and J by 8 bases, with 10 bases of the junction left unmatched. In germline, CDR1 is LNHDA, CDR2 SQIVND (reference sequence). The CDR3 has 14 residues. CDR3 coding DNA: TGTGCCAGTAGTCCTTCGGACAGGGAATTGGGCTACACCTTC. It yields the protein CASSPSDRELGYTF.

This chain connects TRBV2 to TRBJ1-1, with D tentatively TRBD1 (6 bases). V lost 6 bases and J lost 1, with 12 bases in between. The CDR3 consists of 14 residues. From germline, CDR1 is SNHLY and CDR2 FYNNEI. The chain's CDR3 is CASRGGTSNTEAFF. In DNA, the CDR3 is TGTGCCAGCAGGGGGGGGACATCGAACACTGAAGCTTTCTTT.

For this clone: The same CDR3 arises from other DNA sequences in this sample as well. The gene calls are TRBV6-5 and TRBJ1-5; TRBD1 agrees at 7 bases. This CDR3 contains 13 residues. The V gene's germline CDR1 is MNHEY and CDR2 SVGAGI. V lost 5 bases, J lost 6 bases, and 4 bases stayed unmatched. CDR3: CASSRQGGQPQHF. For the CDR3, the DNA is TGTGCCAGCAGTAGACAGGGTGGTCAGCCCCAGCATTTT.

The V gene is TRBV6-4, the J gene TRBJ2-6, with unresolved D. Per the germline V gene, CDR1 is MRHNA and CDR2 is SNTAGT. This CDR3 contains 15 residues. V was shortened by 5 bases and J by 0 bases, with 8 bases between the two germline ends. The DNA for the CDR3 is TGTGCCAGCAGTCTGGCAAGCTCTGGGGCCAACGTCCTGACTTTC. Amino acids: CASSLASSGANVLTF.

Concerning this clone: Other DNA sequences in the sample encode the same CDR3. The V gene is TRBV10-3, the J gene TRBJ2-7; 12 bases agree with TRBD1. CDR1 is ENHRY and CDR2 is SYGVKD in the germline V gene. The CDR3 length is 15 residues. With V trimmed by 2 bases and J by 4 bases, 3 bases remained unmatched. The CDR3 spells CAISEPGQGAYEQYF. CDR3 nucleotides: TGTGCCATCAGTGAGCCGGGACAGGGGGCGTACGAGCAGTACTTC.

V and J are TRBV27 and TRBJ2-2, with 8 bases identical to TRBD2. Germline V CDR1 and CDR2: MNHEY, SMNVEV (reference sequence). The CDR3 totals 15 residues. Unmatched junction bases numbered 5, after V lost 3 bases and J lost 5 bases. The CDR3 protein is CASSLSGSVTGELFF. In DNA, the CDR3 is TGTGCCAGCAGTTTGAGCGGGAGTGTAACCGGGGAGCTGTTTTTT.

V and J are TRBV2 and TRBJ1-2, with a possible D match to TRBD1 (5 bases). V lost 1 base to trimming and J lost 13 bases, with 10 bases between them. This CDR3 spans 11 amino acids. Germline V gene sequence: CDR1 SNHLY, CDR2 FYNNEI. CDR3 sequence reads: CASSEGGPSTF. The DNA for the CDR3 is TGTGCCAGCAGTGAAGGGGGCCCTAGCACCTTC.

V is TRBV11-3 and J is TRBJ2-1; a possible D gene is TRBD1 (5 bases). The V and J ends lost 1 base and 6 bases respectively, with 13 bases between them. From germline, CDR1 is SGHNT and CDR2 YENEEA. The CDR3 extends over 15 amino acids. Here the CDR3 DNA reads TGTGCCAGCAGCTTAGGTGAGACACAGGTCAATGAGCAGTTCTTC. It codes for CASSLGETQVNEQFF.

This clone has just a few counts. V and J are TRBV7-9 and TRBJ2-1; 10 positions agree with TRBD2. This CDR3 comprises 18 residues. V shed 4 bases and J 6 bases; nucleotides not matched to a gene: 15. CDR1 is SEHNR, CDR2 FQNEAQ, per germline (reference sequence). The CDR3 nucleotides are TGTGCCAGCAGCTCAAGGGACACCCCTAGCGGGAGAGGCAATGAGCAGTTCTTC. Translation: CASSSRDTPSGRGNEQFF.